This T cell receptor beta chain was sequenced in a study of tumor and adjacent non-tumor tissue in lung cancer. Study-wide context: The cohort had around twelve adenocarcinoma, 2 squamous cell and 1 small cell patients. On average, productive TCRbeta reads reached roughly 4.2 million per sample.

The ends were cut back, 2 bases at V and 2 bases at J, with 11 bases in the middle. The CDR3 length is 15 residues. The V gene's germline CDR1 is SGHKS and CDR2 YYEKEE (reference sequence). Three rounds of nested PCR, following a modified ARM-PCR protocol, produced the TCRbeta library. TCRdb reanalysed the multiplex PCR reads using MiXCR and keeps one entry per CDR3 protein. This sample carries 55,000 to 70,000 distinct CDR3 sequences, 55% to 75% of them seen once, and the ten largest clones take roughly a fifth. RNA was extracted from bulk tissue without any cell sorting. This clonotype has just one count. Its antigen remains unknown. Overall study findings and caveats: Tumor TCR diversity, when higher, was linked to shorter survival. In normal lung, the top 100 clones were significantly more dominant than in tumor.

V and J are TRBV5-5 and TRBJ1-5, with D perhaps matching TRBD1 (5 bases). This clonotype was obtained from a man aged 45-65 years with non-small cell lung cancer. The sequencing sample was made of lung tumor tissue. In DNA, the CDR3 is TGTGCCAGCAGCTTTAGGCAGGGAGGCAATCAGCCCCAGCATTTT. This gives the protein CASSFRQGGNQPQHF.